These 8 T cell receptor beta chains share one sample of origin, sequenced in a study of OX40 agonist ivuxolimab in advanced cancers. TCRdb's copy holds only in-frame clones and misses some; the assay was immunoSEQ multiplex PCR. The sample comprises roughly 70,000 clones, around 90% of which are singletons, and approximately 2.3% rests with the top ten. The material sequenced was CD4+ or CD8+ T cells sorted from blood, taken in a trial of the OX40 agonist ivuxolimab. The receptors were sampled from an adult with an advanced solid tumor such as melanoma, head and neck, liver or kidney cancer.

This clone has ten or more counts. The chain joins TRBV29-1 to TRBJ2-7, with D possibly being TRBD1 (6 bases). V lost 7 bases to trimming and J lost 3 bases, with 16 bases between them. The germline V gene encodes CDR1 SQVTM and CDR2 ANQGSEA. The CDR3 is 13 amino acids. The CDR3 DNA is TGCAGCGCCTCCAGGGGCGGAGGCTACGAGCAGTACTTC. Its protein is CSASRGGGYEQYF.

This chain uses TRBV9 with TRBJ1-6; 7 nucleotides match TRBD1. Trimming cost V 4 bases and J 8 bases; bases outside gene matches: 9. Looked up from germline, CDR1 is SGDLS and CDR2 is YYNGEE. The CDR3 is 15 residues long. As DNA, the CDR3 is TGTGCCAGCAGCCCACGGACAGGAGGGGATTCACCCCTCCACTTT. Protein product: CASSPRTGGDSPLHF. The full variable domain, in which reference TRBV9 and TRBJ1-6 provide the parts outside the CDR3, is DSGVTQTPKHLITATGQRVTLRCSPRSGDLSVYWYQQSLDQGLQFLIQYYNGEERAKGNILERFSAQQFPDLHSELNLSSLELGDSALYFCASSPRTGGDSPLHFGNGTRLTVT.

The chain has TRBV10-3 and TRBJ2-1; the D gene could be TRBD1 or TRBD2 (6 bases each). Per the germline V gene, CDR1 is ENHRY and CDR2 is SYGVKD. The ends were cut back, 6 bases at V and 10 bases at J, with 16 bases in the middle. The CDR3 loop spans 13 amino acids. For the CDR3, the DNA is TGTGCCATCAGGGAGGGACTCCAGGGGGAGCAGTTCTTC. It specifies CAIREGLQGEQFF.

This chain links TRBV28 with TRBJ1-1; D is undetermined. From germline, CDR1 is MDHEN and CDR2 SYDVKM. The V end lost 7 bases, the J end lost 0 bases, and 21 bases lay between the germline ends. CDR3 length equals 17 residues. The CDR3 reads CASKAPLGALMNTEAFF. Written as DNA, the CDR3 is TGTGCCAGCAAGGCACCCCTGGGAGCCCTCATGAACACTGAAGCTTTCTTT. The whole variable domain, remainder taken from reference TRBV28 and TRBJ1-1, is DVKVTQSSRYLVKRTGEKVFLECVQDMDHENMFWYRQDPGLGLRLIYFSYDVKMKEKGDIPEGYSVSREKKERFSLILESASTNQTSMYLCASKAPLGALMNTEAFFGQGTRLTVV.

In its sample, this clone was seen a few times. The chain employs TRBV6-6 and TRBJ1-5, with D hard to call. V lost 6 bases, J lost 2 bases, and 8 bases lay in between. Germline V gene data show CDR1 as MNHNY and CDR2 as SVGAGI (reference sequence). The CDR3 totals 13 residues. CDR3 in DNA: TGTGCCAGCAGGACTGCGGGCAATCAGCCCCAGCATTTT. This sequence encodes CASRTAGNQPQHF.

The chain joins TRBV28 to TRBJ1-1, with a weak D call TRBD1 (6 bases). Deletions cut 6 bases from V and 5 bases from J, with 22 bases between. The length of the CDR3 is 16 residues. Germline V gene lookup returns CDR1 MDHEN and CDR2 SYDVKM. DNA of the CDR3: TGTGCCAGCAGCATCGAGGGAAGGGGGGGAGGGACTGAAGCTTTCTTT. Protein: CASSIEGRGGGTEAFF.

This rearrangement joins TRBV5-1 to TRBJ2-1; the D gene could be TRBD1 or TRBD2 (5 bases each). The V gene lost 4 bases and the J gene lost 8 bases, with 16 bases spanning the gap. CDR3 length: 14 amino acids. Germline values: CDR1 SGHRS, CDR2 YFSETQ. CDR3 coding DNA: TGCGCCAGCAGCGGGGGACCGGGTCTGGATGAGCAGTTCTTC. This translates into CASSGGPGLDEQFF.

Written as DNA, the CDR3 is TGTGCCAGCAGCGCCCACCGGGGCGGGGATTCCTACAATGAGCAGTTCTTC. This encodes CASSAHRGGDSYNEQFF. The gene calls are TRBV9 and TRBJ2-1, with TRBD2 as a possible D gene (6 bases). The CDR3 has 17 amino acids. Germline values: CDR1 SGDLS, CDR2 YYNGEE. V was trimmed by 3 bases and J by 1 base, leaving 17 bases between them. Variable domain in full (rest from reference TRBV9 and TRBJ2-1): DSGVTQTPKHLITATGQRVTLRCSPRSGDLSVYWYQQSLDQGLQFLIQYYNGEERAKGNILERFSAQQFPDLHSELNLSSLELGDSALYFCASSAHRGGDSYNEQFFGPGTRLTVL.